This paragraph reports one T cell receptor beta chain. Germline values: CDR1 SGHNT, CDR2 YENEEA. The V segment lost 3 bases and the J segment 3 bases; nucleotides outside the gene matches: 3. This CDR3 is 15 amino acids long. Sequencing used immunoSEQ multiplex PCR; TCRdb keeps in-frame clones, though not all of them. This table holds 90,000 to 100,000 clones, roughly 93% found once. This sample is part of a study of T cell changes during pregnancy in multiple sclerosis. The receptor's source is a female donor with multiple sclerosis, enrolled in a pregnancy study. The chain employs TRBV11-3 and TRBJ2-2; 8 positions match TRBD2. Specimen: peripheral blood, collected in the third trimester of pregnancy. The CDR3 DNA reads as TGTGCCAGCAGCTTCCGGGGGGGCGACACCGGGGAGCTGTTTTTT. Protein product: CASSFRGGDTGELFF.